This T cell receptor beta chain was obtained from a study of post-analysis software for immune sequencing data. The TCR beta cDNA libraries carried unique molecular identifiers. TCRdb recomputed calls from the PCR reads with MiXCR, one row per CDR3 protein. The profile shows 500,000 to 600,000 distinct CDR3 sequences, about 44% of them singletons. Concerning this clonotype: Its cognate antigen is unknown.

V shed 3 bases and J shed 2 bases, with 8 bases lying between them. CDR3 length: 15 residues. Study findings and constraints: Controls had lower frequencies than patients of roughly five TRBV segments, which included TRBV5-6, TRBV5-1 and TRBV20-1.

The TCR was taken from a girl aged 10 to 17 with multiple sclerosis. This chain links TRBV12-3 or TRBV12-4 with TRBJ2-6; no firm D call. Material: blood. CDR3 region: CASSFGAAGANVLTF. The CDR3 DNA reads TGTGCCAGCAGTTTCGGCGCAGCTGGGGCCAACGTCCTGACTTTC.